The following is a TCR beta chain sequence with its context. The antigen is undetermined. Profiled with immunoSEQ multiplex PCR; TCRdb holds only in-frame clones, not every one. Of about 2.3 million clones in the sample, about nine tenths are singletons; the top ten hold more than 0.35%. There are 15 residues in the CDR3. Trimming shortened V by 4 bases and J by 4 bases, and 16 bases separated the two germline ends. The germline gives CDR1 KGHSH, CDR2 LQKENI. This sample is drawn from a study of shared clonotypes between healthy human individuals. Broader study findings: Non-shared clonotypes had lower generation probabilities than those shared by all four donors.

Sequencing input: naive CD4+ T cells from PBMCs. The subset here: CD45RA+ positively selected. The J gene is TRBJ1-1, the V gene TRBV18; unclear D gene. This sequence was found in a man aged 18 to 29 in good health. Some clones in this sample may be carry-over from other donors' samples. For the CDR3, the DNA is TGTGCCAGCTCACTCCTTTTGTGGCGGGTCACTGAAGCTTTCTTT. Protein: CASSLLLWRVTEAFF. Looking up the rest from reference TRBV18 and TRBJ1-1 gives the full variable domain: NAGVMQNPRHLVRRRGQEARLRCSPMKGHSHVYWYRQLPEEGLKFMVYLQKENIIDESGMPKERFSAEFPKEGPSILRIQQVVRGDSAAYFCASSLLLWRVTEAFFGQGTRLTVV.